Each of the 7 T cell receptor beta chains below was sequenced from the same sample in a study of T cell repertoires in cytomegalovirus infection. Their antigen targets remain unknown. TCRdb re-called the reads with MiXCR, one entry per CDR3 protein. The profile covers roughly 990,000 distinct CDR3 sequences, with around 31% appearing a single time and 11% to 15% taken by the ten largest. Sequences were derived from cultured CD8+ T cells from PBMCs, sampled from culture after CMV antigen stimulation. Receptor source: a human donor in good health (CMV status not recorded). Some clones in this sample may be carry-over from other donors' samples.

The CDR3 sequence: CASSLESSPDTQYF. DNA for the CDR3: TGTGCCAGCAGCTTAGAGTCTAGCCCAGATACGCAGTATTTT. The chain has TRBV11-2 and TRBJ2-3; the D gene is possibly TRBD2 (5 bases). This CDR3 spans 14 amino acids. Trimming pared 0 bases from V and 4 bases from J, leaving 8 bases between. From germline, CDR1 is SGHAT and CDR2 FQNNGV.

V is TRBV4-1 and J is TRBJ2-3; 11 bases are a match to TRBD2. Germline V lookup: CDR1 MGHRA, CDR2 YSYEKL. With 4 bases clipped from V and 6 bases from J, the junction kept 9 bases outside the gene matches. This CDR3 has 16 residues. The CDR3 nucleotides read TGCGCCAGCAGCCTCGTGACTAGCGGGGAACCCGATACGCAGTATTTT. It translates to CASSLVTSGEPDTQYF.

This clonotype appeared many times. V and J are TRBV12-3 or TRBV12-4 and TRBJ1-1; 8 positions match TRBD1. The trim removed 4 bases at V and 2 bases at J, leaving 3 bases unmatched. The CDR3 consists of 14 residues. CDR3 region: CASSWTGTNTEAFF. The CDR3 nucleotides read TGTGCCAGCAGTTGGACAGGGACTAACACTGAAGCTTTCTTT.

The CDR3, as DNA: TGTGCCACCACGGGGGGCGCAGACACCGGGGAGCTGTTTTTT. Translating gives CATTGGADTGELFF. V and J are TRBV15 and TRBJ2-2, with a tentative D call TRBD2 (7 bases). Trimming pared 7 bases from V and 3 bases from J, leaving 12 bases between. The CDR3 runs 14 residues. Looked up from germline, CDR1 is LNHNV and CDR2 is YYDKDF (reference sequence).

This clonotype was recorded many times. The J gene is TRBJ1-5, the V gene TRBV7-2; maybe TRBD1 (5 bases). Trimming removed 7 bases from V and 7 bases from J, with 11 bases in between. Per the germline V gene, CDR1 is SGHTA and CDR2 is FQGNSA. There are 12 residues in the CDR3. The chain's CDR3 is CASNNGGQPQHF. DNA of the CDR3: TGTGCCAGCAATAATGGGGGGCAGCCCCAGCATTTT. The variable domain in full, completed from reference TRBV7-2 and TRBJ1-5, reads GAGVSQSPSNKVTEKGKDVELRCDPISGHTALYWYRQSLGQGLEFLIYFQGNSAPDKSGLPSDRFSAERTGGSVSTLTIQRTQQEDSAVYLCASNNGGQPQHFGDGTRLSIL.

This clonotype occurred a few times. This chain connects TRBV27 to TRBJ1-2, with 7 positions matching TRBD1. The CDR3 runs to 17 residues. CDR1 MNHEY and CDR2 SMNVEV come from the germline V gene (reference sequence). V lost 3 bases to trimming and J lost 1 base; unmatched junction nucleotides: 11. The CDR3: CASSFLKGAQLNYGYTF. As DNA, the CDR3 is TGTGCCAGCAGTTTTTTGAAGGGGGCCCAACTTAACTATGGCTACACCTTC.

The J gene is TRBJ2-7, the V gene TRBV6-6; no clear D. V lost 5 bases and J lost 6, with 11 bases in between. There are 12 residues in the CDR3. CDR1 is MNHNY, CDR2 SVGAGI, per germline (reference sequence). The CDR3 nucleotides read TGTGCCAGCAGTCGGACCGGTACCGAGCAGTACGTC. Translation gives CASSRTGTEQYV.